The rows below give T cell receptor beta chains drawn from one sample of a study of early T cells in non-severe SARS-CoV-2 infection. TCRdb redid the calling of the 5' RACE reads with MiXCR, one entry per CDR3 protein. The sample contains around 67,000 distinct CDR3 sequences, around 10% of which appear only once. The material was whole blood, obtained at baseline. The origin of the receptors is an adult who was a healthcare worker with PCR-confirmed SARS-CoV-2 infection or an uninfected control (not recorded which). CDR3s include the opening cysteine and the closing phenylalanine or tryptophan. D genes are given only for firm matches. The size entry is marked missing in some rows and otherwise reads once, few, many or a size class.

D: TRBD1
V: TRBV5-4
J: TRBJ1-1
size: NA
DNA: TGTGCCAGCAGGCCGGGAGGGGGCAGGAACACTGAAGCTTTCTTT
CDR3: CASRPGGGRNTEAFF

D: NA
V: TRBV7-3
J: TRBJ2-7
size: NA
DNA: TGTGCCAGCAGCTTAACGTTAGACCACGAGCAGTACTTC
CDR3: CASSLTLDHEQYF

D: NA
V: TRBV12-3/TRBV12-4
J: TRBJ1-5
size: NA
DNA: TGTGCCAGCAGTTCGAGGGCGGGGCGTTCACCCCAGCATTTT
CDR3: CASSSRAGRSPQHF

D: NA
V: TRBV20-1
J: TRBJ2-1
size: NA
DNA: TGCAGTGCTAGAGATTCGGCCTATTACAATGAGCAGTTCTTC
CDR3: CSARDSAYYNEQFF

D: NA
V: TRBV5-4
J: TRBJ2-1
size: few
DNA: TGTGCCGGAACCGTGGGGGGGGCCCGCCGTGAGCAGTTCTTC
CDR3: CAGTVGGARREQFF

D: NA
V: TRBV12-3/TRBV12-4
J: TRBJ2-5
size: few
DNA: TGTGCCAGCAGTTTGGTGGCCTTTGAGACCCAGTACTTC
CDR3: CASSLVAFETQYF

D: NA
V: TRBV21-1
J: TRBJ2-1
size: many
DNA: TGTGCCAGCAGCAAAGAAGGCAGGAGCTCCTACAATGAGCAGTTCTTC
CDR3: CASSKEGRSSYNEQFF

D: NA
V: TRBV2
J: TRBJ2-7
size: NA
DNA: TGTGCCAGCAGGGCAACAGAATTCTCCTACGAGCAGTACTTC
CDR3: CASRATEFSYEQYF

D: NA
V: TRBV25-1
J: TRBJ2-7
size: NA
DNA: TGTGCCAGCAGTGTAGGTGGTAGCTACTACGAGCAGTACTTC
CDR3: CASSVGGSYYEQYF

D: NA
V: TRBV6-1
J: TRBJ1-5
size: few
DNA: TGTGCCAGCAGAATAGATGACGTTATCGGGCCCCAGCATTTT
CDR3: CASRIDDVIGPQHF